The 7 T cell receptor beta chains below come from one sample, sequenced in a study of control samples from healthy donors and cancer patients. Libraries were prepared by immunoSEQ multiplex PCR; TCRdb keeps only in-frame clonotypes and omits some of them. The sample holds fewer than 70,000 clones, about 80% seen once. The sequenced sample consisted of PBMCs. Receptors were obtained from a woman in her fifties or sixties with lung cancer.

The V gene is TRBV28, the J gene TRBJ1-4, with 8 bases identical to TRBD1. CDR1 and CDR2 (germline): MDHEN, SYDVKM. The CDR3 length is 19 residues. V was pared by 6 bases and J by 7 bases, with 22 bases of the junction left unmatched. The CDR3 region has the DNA TGTGCCAGCAGCCGAACGGTGGGAGCCCCAGGGGGCGCGGGTGAAAAACTGTTTTTT. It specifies CASSRTVGAPGGAGEKLFF.

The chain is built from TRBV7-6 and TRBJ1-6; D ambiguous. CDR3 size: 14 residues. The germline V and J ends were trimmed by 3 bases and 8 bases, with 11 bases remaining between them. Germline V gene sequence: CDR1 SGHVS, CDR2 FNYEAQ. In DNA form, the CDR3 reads TGTGCCAGCAGCTTTCTCCCAGGCGATTCACCCCTCCACTTT. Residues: CASSFLPGDSPLHF.

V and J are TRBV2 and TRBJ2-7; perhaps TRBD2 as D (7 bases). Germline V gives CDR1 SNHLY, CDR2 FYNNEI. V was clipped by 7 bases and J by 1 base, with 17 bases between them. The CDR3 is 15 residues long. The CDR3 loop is CASTPLGGGSYEQYF. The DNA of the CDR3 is TGTGCCAGCACTCCCCTAGGGGGGGGTTCCTACGAGCAGTACTTC.

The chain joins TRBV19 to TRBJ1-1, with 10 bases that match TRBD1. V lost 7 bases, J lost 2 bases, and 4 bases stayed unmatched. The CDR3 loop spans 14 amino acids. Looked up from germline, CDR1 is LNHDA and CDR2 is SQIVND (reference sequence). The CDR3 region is CASTRQGANTEAFF. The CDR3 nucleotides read TGTGCCAGTACCCGACAGGGGGCTAACACTGAAGCTTTCTTT.

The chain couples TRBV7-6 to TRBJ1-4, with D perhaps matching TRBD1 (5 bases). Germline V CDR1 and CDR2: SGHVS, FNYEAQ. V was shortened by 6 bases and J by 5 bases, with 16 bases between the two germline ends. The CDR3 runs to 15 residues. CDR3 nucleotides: TGTGCCAGCAGAATAGGGGTTTCAGACAATGAAAAACTGTTTTTT. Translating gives CASRIGVSDNEKLFF.

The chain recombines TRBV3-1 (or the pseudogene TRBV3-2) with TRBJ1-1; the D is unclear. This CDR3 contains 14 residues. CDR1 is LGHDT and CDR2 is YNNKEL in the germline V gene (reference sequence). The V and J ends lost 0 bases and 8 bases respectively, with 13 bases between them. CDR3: CASSQENHEGEAFF. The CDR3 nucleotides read TGTGCCAGCAGCCAAGAGAACCATGAGGGAGAAGCTTTCTTT.

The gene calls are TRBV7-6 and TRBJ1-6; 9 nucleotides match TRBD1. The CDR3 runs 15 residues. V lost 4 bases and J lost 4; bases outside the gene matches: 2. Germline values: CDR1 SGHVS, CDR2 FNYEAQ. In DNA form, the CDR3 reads TGTGCCAGCAGCTCCGGGACAGGGTATAATTCACCCCTCCACTTT. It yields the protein CASSSGTGYNSPLHF.